This T cell receptor beta chain was recovered during a study of blood T cell repertoires in COVID-19. Germline trimming cut 6 bases from V and 2 bases from J; bases unmatched to any gene: 9. This CDR3 is built from 16 residues. The germline CDR1 and CDR2 sequences are SNHLY and FYNNEI. TCRdb's table, derived via immunoSEQ multiplex PCR, lists solely in-frame clones and lacks some. The table records fewer than 350,000 clones, roughly 79% of them present only once. This receptor was identified in a woman aged 55-69 years with active or convalescent COVID-19. This sequence joins TRBV2 and TRBJ2-2, with 7 nucleotides matching TRBD2. The sample consisted of peripheral blood. As DNA, the CDR3 is TGTGCCAGCAGGGGCATGTGGGGGGGAAACACCGGGGAGCTGTTTTTT. The encoded protein is CASRGMWGGNTGELFF.